This T cell receptor (beta chain) is from a study of T cells after somatic rescue of genetic block. The table came from immunoSEQ multiplex PCR; TCRdb's copy has only in-frame clones and leaves some out. The repertoire has 100,000 to 120,000 clones, 80% to 95% of them found once; the top ten carry about 1.5%. V was clipped by 7 bases and J by 2 bases, with 12 bases between them. Germline V gene lookup returns CDR1 SGHTA and CDR2 FQGNSA. The length of the CDR3 is 14 residues. The material sequenced was peripheral blood mononuclear cells (PBMCs). The V gene is TRBV7-2, the J gene TRBJ1-5; D might be TRBD1 (5 bases). The receptor comes from a woman between 18 and 29 years old. The CDR3 coding sequence is TGTGCCAGCACTTGGGGGTTCGGCAATCAGCCCCAGCATTTT. It is translated as CASTWGFGNQPQHF.